This section outlines one TCR beta chain sequence together with its context. Its specificity is unknown. This specimen comes from a study of metastatic and nonmetastatic thyroid tumors. In the original workflow: For papillary thyroid cancer, a distant-metastasis classifier was constructed from CDR3 differences observed across clinicopathological groups. With MiXCR, TCRdb called clones anew from the PCR reads. TCRdb's processing, not the study's, gives the V and J calls here. The top ten hold approximately 30% of the sample, which has 25,000 to 35,000 clones, just under 30% seen once. General study points: TCR beta diversity was reportedly significantly higher in malignant thyroid tumors than benign nodules, in blood and tumor.

Trimming took 0 bases from V and 3 from J; bases not matched to a gene: 4. CDR3 length: 17 residues. The germline CDR1 and CDR2 sequences are SGHTA and FQGTGA. Every patient underwent thyroid surgery untreated. The sequence was obtained from a female donor with papillary thyroid cancer or a benign thyroid nodule (not recorded which). Some clones in this sample may be carry-over from other donors' samples. Sequencing was carried out using blood. This chain connects TRBV7-3 to TRBJ2-2; 10 bases map to TRBD2. In nucleotides, the CDR3 is TGTGCCAGCAGCTTAACAAGGCTAGCGGGGGACACCGGGGAGCTGTTTTTT. This sequence encodes CASSLTRLAGDTGELFF.